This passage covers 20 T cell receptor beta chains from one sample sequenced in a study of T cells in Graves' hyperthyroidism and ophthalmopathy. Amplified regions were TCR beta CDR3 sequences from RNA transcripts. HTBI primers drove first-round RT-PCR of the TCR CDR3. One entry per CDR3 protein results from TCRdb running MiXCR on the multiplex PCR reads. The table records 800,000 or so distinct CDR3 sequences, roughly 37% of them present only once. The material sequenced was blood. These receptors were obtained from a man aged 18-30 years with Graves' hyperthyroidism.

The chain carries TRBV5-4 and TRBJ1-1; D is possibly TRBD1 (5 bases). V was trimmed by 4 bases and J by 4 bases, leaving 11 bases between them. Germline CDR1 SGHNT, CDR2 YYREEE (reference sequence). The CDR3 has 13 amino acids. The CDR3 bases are TGTGCCAGCAGCATTTCAGGGAGCACTGAAGCTTTCTTT. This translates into CASSISGSTEAFF.

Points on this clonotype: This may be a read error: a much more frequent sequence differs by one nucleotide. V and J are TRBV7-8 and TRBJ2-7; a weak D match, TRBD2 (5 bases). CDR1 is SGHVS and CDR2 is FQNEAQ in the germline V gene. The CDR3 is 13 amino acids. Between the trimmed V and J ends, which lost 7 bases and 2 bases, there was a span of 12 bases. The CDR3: CASNSRDTYEQYF. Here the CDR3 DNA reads TGTGCCAGCAACTCCCGGGATACCTACGAGCAGTACTTC.

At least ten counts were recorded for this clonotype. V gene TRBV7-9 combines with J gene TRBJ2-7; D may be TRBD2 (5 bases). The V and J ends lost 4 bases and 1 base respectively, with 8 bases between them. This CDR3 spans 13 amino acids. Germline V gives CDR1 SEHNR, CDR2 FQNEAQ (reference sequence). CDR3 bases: TGTGCCAGCAGCTCAGCGGATTCCTACGAGCAGTACTTC. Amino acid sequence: CASSSADSYEQYF. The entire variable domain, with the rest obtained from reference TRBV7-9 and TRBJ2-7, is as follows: DTGVSQNPRHKITKRGQNVTFRCDPISEHNRLYWYRQTLGQGPEFLTYFQNEAQLEKSRLLSDRFSAERPKGSFSTLEIQRTEQGDSAMYLCASSSADSYEQYFGPGTRLTVT.

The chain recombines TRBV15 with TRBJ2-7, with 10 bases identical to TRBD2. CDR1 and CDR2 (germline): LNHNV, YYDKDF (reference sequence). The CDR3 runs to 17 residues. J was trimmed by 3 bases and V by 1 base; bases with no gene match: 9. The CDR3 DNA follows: TGTGCCACCAGCAGAGGTTTCTTAACTAGCGGGAACTACGAGCAGTACTTC. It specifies CATSRGFLTSGNYEQYF.

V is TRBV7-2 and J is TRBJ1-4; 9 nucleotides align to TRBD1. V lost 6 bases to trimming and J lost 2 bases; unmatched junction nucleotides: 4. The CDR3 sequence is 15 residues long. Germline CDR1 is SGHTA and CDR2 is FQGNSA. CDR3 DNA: TGTGCCAGCAGGGTGGGACAGGGCACTAATGAAAAACTGTTTTTT. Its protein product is CASRVGQGTNEKLFF.

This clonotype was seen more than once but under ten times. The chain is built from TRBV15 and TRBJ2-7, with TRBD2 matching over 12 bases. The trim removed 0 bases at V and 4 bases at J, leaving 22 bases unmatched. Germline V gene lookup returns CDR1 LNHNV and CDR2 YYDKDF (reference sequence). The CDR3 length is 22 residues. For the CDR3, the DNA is TGTGCCACCAGCAGAGATCTCCCGCTAGCGGGAGGGCCTTCTTACTCGAAATACGAGCAGTACTTC. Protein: CATSRDLPLAGGPSYSKYEQYF.

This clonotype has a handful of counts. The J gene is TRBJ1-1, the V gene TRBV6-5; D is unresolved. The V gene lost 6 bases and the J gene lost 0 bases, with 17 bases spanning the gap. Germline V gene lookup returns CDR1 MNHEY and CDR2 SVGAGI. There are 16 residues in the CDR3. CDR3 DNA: TGTGCCAGCAGCCCTACAGAAGGCCCTTTGAACACTGAAGCTTTCTTT. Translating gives CASSPTEGPLNTEAFF.

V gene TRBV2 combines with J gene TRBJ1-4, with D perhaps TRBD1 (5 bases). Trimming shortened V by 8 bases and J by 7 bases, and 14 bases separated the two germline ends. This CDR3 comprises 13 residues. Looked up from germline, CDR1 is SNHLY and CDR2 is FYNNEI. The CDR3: CASFGRASEKLFF. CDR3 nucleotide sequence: TGTGCCAGCTTCGGCAGGGCGAGTGAAAAACTGTTTTTT.

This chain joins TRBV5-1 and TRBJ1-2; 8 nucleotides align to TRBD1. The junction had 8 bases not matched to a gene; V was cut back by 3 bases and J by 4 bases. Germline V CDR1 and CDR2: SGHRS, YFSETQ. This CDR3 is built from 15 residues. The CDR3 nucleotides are TGCGCCAGCAGCTGGAGCGGGACAGGAACCTATGGCTACACCTTC. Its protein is CASSWSGTGTYGYTF.

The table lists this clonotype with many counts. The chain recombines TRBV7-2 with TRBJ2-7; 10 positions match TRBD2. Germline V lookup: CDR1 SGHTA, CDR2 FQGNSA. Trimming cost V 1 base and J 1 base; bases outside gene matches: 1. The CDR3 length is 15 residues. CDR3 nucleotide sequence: TGTGCCAGCAGCTTAGAAGCGGGGGGGTCCTACGAGCAGTACTTC. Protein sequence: CASSLEAGGSYEQYF. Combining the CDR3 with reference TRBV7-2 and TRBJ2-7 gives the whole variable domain GAGVSQSPSNKVTEKGKDVELRCDPISGHTALYWYRQSLGQGLEFLIYFQGNSAPDKSGLPSDRFSAERTGGSVSTLTIQRTQQEDSAVYLCASSLEAGGSYEQYFGPGTRLTVT.

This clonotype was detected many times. The DNA of the CDR3 is TGCAGCGTTGAAGGGCAGGGAGCAACTAATGAAAAACTGTTTTTT. It translates to CSVEGQGATNEKLFF. The chain links TRBV29-1 to TRBJ1-4; possibly TRBD1 for D (5 bases). Germline V gene data show CDR1 as SQVTM and CDR2 as ANQGSEA. V gave up 1 base and J gave up 0 bases, with 9 bases separating them. The CDR3 spans 15 residues.

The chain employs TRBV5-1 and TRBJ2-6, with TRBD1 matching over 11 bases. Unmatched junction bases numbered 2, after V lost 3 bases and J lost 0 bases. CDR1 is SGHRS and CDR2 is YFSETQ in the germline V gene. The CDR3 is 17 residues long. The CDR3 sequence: CASSWGQGVSGANVLTF. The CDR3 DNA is TGCGCCAGCAGCTGGGGACAGGGGGTCTCTGGGGCCAACGTCCTGACTTTC.

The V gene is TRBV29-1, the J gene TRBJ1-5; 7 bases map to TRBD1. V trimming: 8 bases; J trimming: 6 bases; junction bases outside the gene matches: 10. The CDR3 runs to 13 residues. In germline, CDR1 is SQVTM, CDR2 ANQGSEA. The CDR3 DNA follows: TGCAGCAGTTTCGACAGGGACGGTCAGCCCCAGCATTTT. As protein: CSSFDRDGQPQHF.

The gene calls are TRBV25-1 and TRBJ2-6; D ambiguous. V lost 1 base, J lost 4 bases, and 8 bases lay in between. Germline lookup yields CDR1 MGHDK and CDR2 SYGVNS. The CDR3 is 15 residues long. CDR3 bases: TGTGCCAGCAGTGAATCGTCGTACGGGGCCAACGTCCTGACTTTC. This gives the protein CASSESSYGANVLTF.

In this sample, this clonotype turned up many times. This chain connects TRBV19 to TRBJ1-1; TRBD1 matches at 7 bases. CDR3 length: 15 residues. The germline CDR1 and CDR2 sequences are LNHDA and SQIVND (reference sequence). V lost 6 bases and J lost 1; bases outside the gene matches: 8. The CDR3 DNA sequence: TGTGCCAGTAGCTCCTGGGACAGCCAGAACACTGAAGCTTTCTTT. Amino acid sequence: CASSSWDSQNTEAFF. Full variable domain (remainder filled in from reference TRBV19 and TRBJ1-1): DGGITQSPKYLFRKEGQNVTLSCEQNLNHDAMYWYRQDPGQGLRLIYYSQIVNDFQKGDIAEGYSVSREKKESFPLTVTSAQKNPTAFYLCASSSWDSQNTEAFFGQGTRLTVV.

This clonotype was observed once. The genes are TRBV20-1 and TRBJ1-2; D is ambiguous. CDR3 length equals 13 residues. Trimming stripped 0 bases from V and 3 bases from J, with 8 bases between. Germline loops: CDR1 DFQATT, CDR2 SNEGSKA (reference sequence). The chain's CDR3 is CSARDGEDYGYTF. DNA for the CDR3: TGCAGTGCTAGAGATGGGGAAGACTATGGCTACACCTTC.

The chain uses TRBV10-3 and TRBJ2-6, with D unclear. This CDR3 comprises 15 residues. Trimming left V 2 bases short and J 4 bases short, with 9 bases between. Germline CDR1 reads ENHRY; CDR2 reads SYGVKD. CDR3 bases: TGTGCCATCAGTGAGGGGTCCCCCGGGGCCAACGTCCTGACTTTC. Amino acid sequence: CAISEGSPGANVLTF.

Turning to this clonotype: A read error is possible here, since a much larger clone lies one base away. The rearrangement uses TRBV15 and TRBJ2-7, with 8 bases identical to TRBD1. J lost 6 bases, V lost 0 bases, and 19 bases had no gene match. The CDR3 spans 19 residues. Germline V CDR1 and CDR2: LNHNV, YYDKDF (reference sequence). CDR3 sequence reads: CATSRDGEGGGQGACEQYF. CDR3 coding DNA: TGTGCCACCAGCAGAGACGGAGAGGGTGGAGGGCAGGGGGCCTGCGAGCAGTACTTC.

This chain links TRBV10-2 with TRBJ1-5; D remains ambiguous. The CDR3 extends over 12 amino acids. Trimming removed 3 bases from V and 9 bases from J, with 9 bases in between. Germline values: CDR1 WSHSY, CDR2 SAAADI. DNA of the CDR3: TGCGCCAGCAGTGACGGGATGGTGCCCCAGCATTTT. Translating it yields CASSDGMVPQHF.

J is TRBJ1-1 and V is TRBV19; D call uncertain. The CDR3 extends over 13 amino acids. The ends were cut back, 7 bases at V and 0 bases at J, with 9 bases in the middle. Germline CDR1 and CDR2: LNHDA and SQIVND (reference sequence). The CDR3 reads CASNLGVNTEAFF. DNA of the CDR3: TGTGCCAGTAATCTAGGAGTGAACACTGAAGCTTTCTTT.